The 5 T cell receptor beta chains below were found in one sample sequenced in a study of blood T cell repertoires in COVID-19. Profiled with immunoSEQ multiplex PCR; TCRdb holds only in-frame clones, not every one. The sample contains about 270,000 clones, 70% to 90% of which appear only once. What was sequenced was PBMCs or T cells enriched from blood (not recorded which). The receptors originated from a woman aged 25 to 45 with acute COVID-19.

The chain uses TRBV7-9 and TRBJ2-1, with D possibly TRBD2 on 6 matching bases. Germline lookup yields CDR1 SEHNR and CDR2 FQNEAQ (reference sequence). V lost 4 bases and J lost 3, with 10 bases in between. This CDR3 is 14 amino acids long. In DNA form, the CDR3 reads TGTGCCAGCAGCTCTCAGGGAGGCTACAATGAGCAGTTCTTC. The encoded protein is CASSSQGGYNEQFF.

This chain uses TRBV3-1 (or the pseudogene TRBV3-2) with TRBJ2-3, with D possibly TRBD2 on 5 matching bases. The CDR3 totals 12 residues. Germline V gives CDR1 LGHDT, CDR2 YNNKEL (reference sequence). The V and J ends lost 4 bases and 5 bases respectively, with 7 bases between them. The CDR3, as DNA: TGTGCCAGCAGCCCCGGAGGAGATACGCAGTATTTT. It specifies CASSPGGDTQYF.

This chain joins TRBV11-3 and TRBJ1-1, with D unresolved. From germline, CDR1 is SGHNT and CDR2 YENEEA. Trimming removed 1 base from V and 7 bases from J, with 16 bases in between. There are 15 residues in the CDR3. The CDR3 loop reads CASSLGTRETDEAFF. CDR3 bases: TGTGCCAGCAGCTTAGGTACGAGGGAAACGGATGAAGCTTTCTTT.

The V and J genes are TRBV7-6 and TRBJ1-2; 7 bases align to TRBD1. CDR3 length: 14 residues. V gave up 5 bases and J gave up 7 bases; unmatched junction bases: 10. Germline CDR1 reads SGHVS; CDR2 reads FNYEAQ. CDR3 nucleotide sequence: TGTGCCAGCAGCCCGCTCGACAGGGATTCTGGCTACACCTTC. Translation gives CASSPLDRDSGYTF. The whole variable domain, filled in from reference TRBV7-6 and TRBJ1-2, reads GAGVSQSPRYKVTKRGQDVALRCDPISGHVSLYWYRQALGQGPEFLTYFNYEAQQDKSGLPNDRFSAERPEGSISTLTIQRTEQRDSAMYRCASSPLDRDSGYTFGSGTRLTVV.

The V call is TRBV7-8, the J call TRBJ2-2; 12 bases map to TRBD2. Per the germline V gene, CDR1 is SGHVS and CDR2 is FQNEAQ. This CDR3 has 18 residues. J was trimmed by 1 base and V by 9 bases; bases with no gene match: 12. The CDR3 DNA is TGTGCCAGTTTTGGAGCTAGCGGGAGGGAAGAGAACACCGGGGAGCTGTTTTTT. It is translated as CASFGASGREENTGELFF.